One and the same sample provided the 22 T cell receptor beta chains below, sequenced in a study of Tregs in tolerant kidney transplant recipients. Libraries were prepared by immunoSEQ multiplex PCR; TCRdb keeps only in-frame clonotypes and omits some of them. The sample records roughly 80,000 clones, more than 85% being singletons. This specimen was Tregs from blood, taken before the transplant. These receptor sequences come from a human donor who received a combined kidney and bone marrow transplant.

This chain joins TRBV20-1 and TRBJ2-5; D call uncertain. The CDR3 sequence is 11 residues long. The ends were cut back, 7 bases at V and 5 bases at J, with 11 bases in the middle. The V gene's germline CDR1 is DFQATT and CDR2 SNEGSKA (reference sequence). The CDR3 reads CSGGSGETQYF. The CDR3 DNA reads TGCAGTGGGGGTAGTGGCGAGACCCAGTACTTC.

The chain uses TRBV7-8 and TRBJ2-3; D is possibly TRBD1 (6 bases). CDR1 and CDR2 from the germline V gene are SGHVS and FQNEAQ. Trimming left V 3 bases short and J 4 bases short, with 20 bases between. CDR3 length: 17 residues. The CDR3 DNA reads as TGTGCCAGCAGCTTGGTTTCGGACAGTAAGATTGCAGATACGCAGTATTTT. Translated, it gives CASSLVSDSKIADTQYF.

V usage is TRBV5-4 and J usage is TRBJ1-3; D may be TRBD1 (5 bases). Germline V lookup: CDR1 SGHNT, CDR2 YYREEE (reference sequence). Trimming left V 1 base short and J 5 bases short, with 10 bases between. The CDR3 is made up of 14 amino acids. CDR3 residues: CASSLPTERNTIYF. CDR3 DNA: TGTGCCAGCAGCTTGCCGACAGAAAGAAACACCATATATTTT.

This chain uses TRBV27 with TRBJ1-5; D is possibly TRBD1 (5 bases). The CDR3 is 14 amino acids. V was clipped by 3 bases and J by 7 bases, with 13 bases between them. The germline V gene encodes CDR1 MNHEY and CDR2 SMNVEV (reference sequence). The CDR3 DNA reads TGTGCCAGCAGTTTGGGGGGGGGTCACCAGCCCCAGCATTTT. It specifies CASSLGGGHQPQHF.

The chain combines TRBV19 with TRBJ1-5; TRBD1 matches at 9 bases. CDR3 length equals 15 residues. Germline lookup yields CDR1 LNHDA and CDR2 SQIVND (reference sequence). The ends lost 5 bases at V and 5 bases at J; junction bases unmatched: 7. The DNA of the CDR3 is TGTGCCAGTAGTTCCGGGACAGGGTGGGATCAGCCCCAGCATTTT. Translating it yields CASSSGTGWDQPQHF.

V usage is TRBV25-1 and J usage is TRBJ2-7, with 11 bases matching TRBD1. The CDR3 is made up of 12 amino acids. With 7 bases clipped from V and 6 bases from J, the junction kept 2 bases outside the gene matches. Germline V gene lookup returns CDR1 MGHDK and CDR2 SYGVNS. The CDR3 is CASKDRGPEQYF. The CDR3 coding sequence is TGTGCCAGCAAGGACAGGGGGCCCGAGCAGTACTTC.

The chain is built from TRBV10-3 and TRBJ1-6; weak D call: TRBD1 (6 bases). The CDR3 length is 16 residues. Germline CDR1 is ENHRY and CDR2 is SYGVKD. Trimming took 6 bases from V and 4 from J, leaving 16 bases between them. The CDR3 DNA is TGTGCCATCAGCGTCTCGACAGGCGGTTATAATTCACCCCTCCACTTT. Translated, it gives CAISVSTGGYNSPLHF.

The gene calls are TRBV14 and TRBJ2-3, with D unclear. The V and J ends lost 4 bases and 1 base respectively, with 9 bases between them. The CDR3 is 14 amino acids. CDR1 is SGHDN, CDR2 FVKESK, per germline. The DNA of the CDR3 is TGTGCCAGCAGCCGGTTCCAAGGCACAGATACGCAGTATTTT. Its protein product is CASSRFQGTDTQYF.

The chain couples TRBV19 to TRBJ1-5; D gene uncertain. Trimming shortened V by 3 bases and J by 4 bases, and 16 bases separated the two germline ends. CDR1 LNHDA and CDR2 SQIVND come from the germline V gene (reference sequence). The CDR3 covers 16 residues. Here the CDR3 DNA reads TGTGCCAGTAGTATTGGGTCGAGAAGTCGGAATCAGCCCCAGCATTTT. It encodes CASSIGSRSRNQPQHF.

The chain carries TRBV28 and TRBJ2-1, with TRBD2 matching 8 bases. Unmatched junction bases numbered 11, after V lost 6 bases and J lost 7 bases. Germline V gene data show CDR1 as MDHEN and CDR2 as SYDVKM. CDR3 length: 15 amino acids. The CDR3 nucleotides read TGTGCCAGCAGCCCACCGAGCGGGAGAGGGAATGAGCAGTTCTTC. Translating gives CASSPPSGRGNEQFF.

V gene TRBV11-2 combines with J gene TRBJ2-3, with 9 nucleotides matching TRBD1. The V and J ends lost 4 bases and 5 bases, in that order; junction bases with no gene match: 7. This CDR3 spans 15 amino acids. CDR1 is SGHAT and CDR2 is FQNNGV in the germline V gene. CDR3 loop: CASSYGQGRGDTQYF. CDR3 bases: TGTGCCAGCAGCTATGGACAGGGGCGTGGAGATACGCAGTATTTT.

This chain connects TRBV29-1 to TRBJ2-1; D possibly corresponds to TRBD2 (6 bases). Germline values: CDR1 SQVTM, CDR2 ANQGSEA. Trimming stripped 7 bases from V and 6 bases from J, with 10 bases between. CDR3 size: 11 residues. This CDR3 is CSAEEGNEQFF. CDR3 nucleotide sequence: TGCAGCGCTGAGGAGGGCAATGAGCAGTTCTTC.

Only a few counts were recorded for this clone. The chain joins TRBV7-9 to TRBJ2-1; either TRBD1 or TRBD2 may supply D (5 bases each). This CDR3 has 16 residues. Trimming stripped 1 base from V and 6 bases from J, with 16 bases between. From germline, CDR1 is SEHNR and CDR2 FQNEAQ (reference sequence). The CDR3 DNA reads as TGTGCCAGCAGCTTAGATATAGGGACCAAACTCAATGAGCAGTTCTTC. Translation gives CASSLDIGTKLNEQFF.

CDR3 sequence reads: CASRSLTSQYF. The CDR3, as DNA: TGTGCCAGCAGGAGCCTGACTAGTCAGTATTTT. The chain is built from TRBV28 and TRBJ2-3; D might be TRBD2 (6 bases). This CDR3 has 11 amino acids. CDR1 MDHEN and CDR2 SYDVKM come from the germline V gene. Between the trimmed V and J ends, which lost 6 bases and 12 bases, there was a span of 13 bases.

The chain combines TRBV29-1 with TRBJ2-3, with D possibly TRBD2 on 5 matching bases. Trimming pared 6 bases from V and 0 bases from J, leaving 19 bases between. This CDR3 comprises 16 residues. Germline assignment: CDR1 SQVTM and CDR2 ANQGSEA. The CDR3 sequence: CSVASAASGSTDTQYF. The CDR3 bases are TGCAGCGTGGCTTCGGCGGCCAGCGGCAGCACAGATACGCAGTATTTT.

The chain combines TRBV27 with TRBJ1-2, with TRBD1 matching 9 bases. Germline loops: CDR1 MNHEY, CDR2 SMNVEV (reference sequence). J lost 4 bases, V lost 2 bases, and 11 bases had no gene match. The CDR3 runs to 17 residues. Written as DNA, the CDR3 is TGTGCCAGCAGTTTAACCTGGACAGGGGATAGCGGCTATGGCTACACCTTC. It codes for CASSLTWTGDSGYGYTF.

The V and J genes are TRBV5-4 and TRBJ2-1; the D call may be TRBD1 or TRBD2 (5 bases each). The CDR3 runs to 13 residues. Deletions cut 4 bases from V and 4 bases from J, with 9 bases between. From germline, CDR1 is SGHNT and CDR2 YYREEE (reference sequence). The CDR3 bases are TGTGCCAGCAGCGGGGACGGTTACAATGAGCAGTTCTTC. Translation: CASSGDGYNEQFF.

This rearrangement joins TRBV28 to TRBJ1-1; 8 nucleotides match TRBD1. V dropped 8 bases and J dropped 4; count of bases not matched to a gene: 15. The CDR3 has 16 residues. Germline V gives CDR1 MDHEN, CDR2 SYDVKM. Here the CDR3 reads CASSRTGPAEGTEAFF. The CDR3 DNA sequence: TGTGCCAGCTCCCGGACAGGGCCTGCCGAGGGCACTGAAGCTTTCTTT.

The genes are TRBV5-4 and TRBJ1-1, with 9 bases aligning to TRBD1. This CDR3 spans 14 amino acids. The ends lost 1 base at V and 8 bases at J; junction bases unmatched: 6. CDR1 is SGHNT, CDR2 YYREEE, per germline (reference sequence). CDR3 bases: TGTGCCAGCAGCTTGCAACAGGGGGCAAGGGAAGCTTTCTTT. As protein: CASSLQQGAREAFF.

The rearrangement links TRBV28 to TRBJ2-1; TRBD1 matches 10 bases. Germline CDR1 MDHEN, CDR2 SYDVKM. The CDR3 sequence is 14 residues long. Trimming took 2 bases from V and 5 from J; bases not matched to a gene: 0. The CDR3 spells CASSLGTGDNEQFF. DNA of the CDR3: TGTGCCAGCAGTTTAGGGACAGGGGACAATGAGCAGTTCTTC.

The chain uses TRBV7-2 and TRBJ1-1; D remains ambiguous. Germline loops: CDR1 SGHTA, CDR2 FQGNSA. CDR3 size: 14 residues. Trimming took 3 bases from V and 0 from J, leaving 8 bases between them. The CDR3 loop reads CASSLVQVNTEAFF. The DNA of the CDR3 is TGTGCCAGCAGCTTGGTGCAGGTGAACACTGAAGCTTTCTTT.

The V and J genes are TRBV6-5 and TRBJ2-5, with TRBD2 as a possible D gene (5 bases). Trimming removed 2 bases from V and 4 bases from J, with 11 bases in between. The germline gives CDR1 MNHEY, CDR2 SVGAGI. This CDR3 contains 14 residues. The CDR3 region is CASSYLYAGETQYF. The DNA for the CDR3 is TGTGCCAGCAGTTACCTGTATGCGGGAGAGACCCAGTACTTC.